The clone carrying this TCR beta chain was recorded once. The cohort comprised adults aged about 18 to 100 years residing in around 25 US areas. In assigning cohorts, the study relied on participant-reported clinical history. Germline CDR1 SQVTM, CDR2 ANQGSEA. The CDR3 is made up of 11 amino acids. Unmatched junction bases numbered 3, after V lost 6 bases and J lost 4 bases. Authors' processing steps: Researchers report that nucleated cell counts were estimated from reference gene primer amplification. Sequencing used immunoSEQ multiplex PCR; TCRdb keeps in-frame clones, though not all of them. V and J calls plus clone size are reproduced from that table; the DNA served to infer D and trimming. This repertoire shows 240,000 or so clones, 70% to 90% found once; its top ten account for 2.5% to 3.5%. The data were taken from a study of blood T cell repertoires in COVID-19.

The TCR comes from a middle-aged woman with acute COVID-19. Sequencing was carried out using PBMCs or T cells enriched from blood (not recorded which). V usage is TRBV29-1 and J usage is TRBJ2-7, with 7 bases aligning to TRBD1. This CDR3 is CSVKTGYEQYF. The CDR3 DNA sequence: TGCAGCGTAAAGACAGGGTACGAGCAGTACTTC.